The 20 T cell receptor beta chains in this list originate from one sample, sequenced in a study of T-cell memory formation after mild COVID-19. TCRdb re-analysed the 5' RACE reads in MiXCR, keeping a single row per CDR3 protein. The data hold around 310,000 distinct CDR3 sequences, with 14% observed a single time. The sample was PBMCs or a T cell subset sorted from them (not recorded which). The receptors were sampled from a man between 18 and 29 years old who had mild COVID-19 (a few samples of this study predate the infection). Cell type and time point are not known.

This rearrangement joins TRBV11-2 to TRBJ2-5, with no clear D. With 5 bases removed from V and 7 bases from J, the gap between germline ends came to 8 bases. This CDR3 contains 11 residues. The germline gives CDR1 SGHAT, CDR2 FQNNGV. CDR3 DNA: TGTGCCAGCAGCCCCTACGGGACCCAGTACTTC. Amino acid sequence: CASSPYGTQYF.

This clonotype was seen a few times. CDR3 coding DNA: TGCGCCAGCAGCTCTCGGGACAGGGGAGAGACCCAGTACTTC. As protein: CASSSRDRGETQYF. This chain links TRBV5-1 with TRBJ2-5; 10 nucleotides align to TRBD1. Trimming cost V 3 bases and J 4 bases; bases outside gene matches: 3. CDR1 is SGHRS and CDR2 is YFSETQ in the germline V gene. The CDR3 totals 14 residues.

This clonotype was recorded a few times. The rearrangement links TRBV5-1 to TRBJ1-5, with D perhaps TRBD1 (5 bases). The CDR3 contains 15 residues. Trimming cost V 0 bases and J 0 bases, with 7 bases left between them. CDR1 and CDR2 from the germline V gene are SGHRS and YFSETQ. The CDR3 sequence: CASSLEGDSNQPQHF. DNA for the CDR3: TGCGCCAGCAGCTTGGAAGGGGATAGCAATCAGCCCCAGCATTTT.

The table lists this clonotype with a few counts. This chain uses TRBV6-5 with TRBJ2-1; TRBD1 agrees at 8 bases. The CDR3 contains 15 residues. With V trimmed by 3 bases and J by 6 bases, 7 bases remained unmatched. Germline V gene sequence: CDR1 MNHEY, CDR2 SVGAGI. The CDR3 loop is CASSYRGQGFNEQFF. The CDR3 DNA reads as TGTGCCAGCAGTTATAGAGGACAGGGCTTCAATGAGCAGTTCTTC.

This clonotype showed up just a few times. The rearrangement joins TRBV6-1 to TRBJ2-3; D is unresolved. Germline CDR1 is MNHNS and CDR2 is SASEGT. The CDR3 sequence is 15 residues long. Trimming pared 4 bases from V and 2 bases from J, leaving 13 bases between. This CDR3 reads CASSADWSFTDTQYF. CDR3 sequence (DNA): TGTGCCAGCAGTGCAGACTGGTCGTTCACAGATACGCAGTATTTT.

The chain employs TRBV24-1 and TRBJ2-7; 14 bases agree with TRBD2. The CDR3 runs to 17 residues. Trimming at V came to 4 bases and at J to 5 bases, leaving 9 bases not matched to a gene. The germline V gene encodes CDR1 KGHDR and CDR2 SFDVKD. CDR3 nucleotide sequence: TGTGCCACCAGTGACCCGGGGACTAGCGGGAGTAGAAACGAGCAGTACTTC. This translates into CATSDPGTSGSRNEQYF.

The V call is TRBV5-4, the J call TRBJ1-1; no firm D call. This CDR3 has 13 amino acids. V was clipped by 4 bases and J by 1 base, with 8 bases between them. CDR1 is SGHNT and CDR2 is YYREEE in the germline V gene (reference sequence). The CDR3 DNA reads TGTGCCAGCAGCCCTGGGAAGAACACTGAAGCTTTCTTT. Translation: CASSPGKNTEAFF.

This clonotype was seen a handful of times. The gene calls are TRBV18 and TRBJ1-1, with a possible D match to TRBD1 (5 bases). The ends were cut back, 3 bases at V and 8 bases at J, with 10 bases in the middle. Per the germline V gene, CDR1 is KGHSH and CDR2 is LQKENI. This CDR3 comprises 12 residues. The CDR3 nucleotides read TGTGCCAGCTCACCCCAGGGTCTCGAAGCTTTCTTT. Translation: CASSPQGLEAFF.

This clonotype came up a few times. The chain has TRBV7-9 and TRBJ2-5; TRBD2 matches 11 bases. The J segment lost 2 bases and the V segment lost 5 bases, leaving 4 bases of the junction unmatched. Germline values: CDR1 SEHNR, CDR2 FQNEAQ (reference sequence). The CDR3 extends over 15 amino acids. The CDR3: CASSRLAGLQETQYF. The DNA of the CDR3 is TGTGCCAGCAGCAGACTAGCGGGGTTACAAGAGACCCAGTACTTC.

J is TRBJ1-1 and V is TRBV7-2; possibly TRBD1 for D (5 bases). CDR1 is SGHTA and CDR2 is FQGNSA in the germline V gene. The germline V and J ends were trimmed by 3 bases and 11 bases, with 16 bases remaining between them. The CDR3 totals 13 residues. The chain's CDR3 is CASSFIARGEAFF. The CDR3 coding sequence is TGTGCCAGCAGCTTTATCGCGAGGGGAGAGGCTTTCTTT.

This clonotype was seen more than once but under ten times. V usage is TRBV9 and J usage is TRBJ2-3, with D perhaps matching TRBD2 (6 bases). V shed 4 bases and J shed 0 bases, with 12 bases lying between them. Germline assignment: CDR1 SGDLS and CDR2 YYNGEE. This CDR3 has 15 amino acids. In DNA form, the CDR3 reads TGTGCCAGCAGCCCGGGGGAACCTAGCACAGATACGCAGTATTTT. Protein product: CASSPGEPSTDTQYF. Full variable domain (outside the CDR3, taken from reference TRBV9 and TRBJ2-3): DSGVTQTPKHLITATGQRVTLRCSPRSGDLSVYWYQQSLDQGLQFLIQYYNGEERAKGNILERFSAQQFPDLHSELNLSSLELGDSALYFCASSPGEPSTDTQYFGPGTRLTVL.

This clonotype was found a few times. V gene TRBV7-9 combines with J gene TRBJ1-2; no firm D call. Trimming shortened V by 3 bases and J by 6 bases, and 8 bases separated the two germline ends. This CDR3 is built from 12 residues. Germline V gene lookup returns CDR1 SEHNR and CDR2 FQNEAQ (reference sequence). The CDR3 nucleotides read TGTGCCAGCAGCTTTTGGGAAGATGGCTACACCTTC. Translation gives CASSFWEDGYTF.

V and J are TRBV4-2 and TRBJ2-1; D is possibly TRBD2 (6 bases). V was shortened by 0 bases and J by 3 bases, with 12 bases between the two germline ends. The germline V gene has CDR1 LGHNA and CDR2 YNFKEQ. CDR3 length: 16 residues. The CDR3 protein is CASSQDGGRYYNEQFF. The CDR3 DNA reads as TGTGCCAGCAGCCAAGATGGAGGGCGGTACTACAATGAGCAGTTCTTC.

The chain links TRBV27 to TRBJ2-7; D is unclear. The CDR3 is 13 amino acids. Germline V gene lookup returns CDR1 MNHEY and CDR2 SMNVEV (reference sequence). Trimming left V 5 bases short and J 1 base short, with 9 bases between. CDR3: CASSLTMSYEQYF. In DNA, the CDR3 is TGTGCCAGCAGTCTCACTATGTCCTACGAGCAGTACTTC.

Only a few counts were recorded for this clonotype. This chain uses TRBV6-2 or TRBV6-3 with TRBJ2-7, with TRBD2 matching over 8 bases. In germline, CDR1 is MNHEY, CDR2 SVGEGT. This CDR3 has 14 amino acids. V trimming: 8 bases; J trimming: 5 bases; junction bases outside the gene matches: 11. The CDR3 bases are TGTGCCAGCGGGGCGGGAGGACATTATAACGAGCAGTACTTC. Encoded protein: CASGAGGHYNEQYF.

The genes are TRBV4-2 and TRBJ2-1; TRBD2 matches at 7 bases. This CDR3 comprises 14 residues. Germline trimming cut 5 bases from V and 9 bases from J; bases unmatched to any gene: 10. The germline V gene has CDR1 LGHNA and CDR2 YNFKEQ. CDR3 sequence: CASSARGEDGEQFF. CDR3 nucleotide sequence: TGTGCCAGCAGCGCCCGGGGGGAAGATGGTGAGCAGTTCTTC.

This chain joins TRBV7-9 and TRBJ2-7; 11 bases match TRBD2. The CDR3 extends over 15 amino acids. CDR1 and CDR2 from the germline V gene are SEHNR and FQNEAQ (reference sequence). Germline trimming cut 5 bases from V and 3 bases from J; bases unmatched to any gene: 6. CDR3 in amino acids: CASSHLLAGDYEQYF. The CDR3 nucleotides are TGTGCCAGCAGCCACCTACTAGCGGGGGACTACGAGCAGTACTTC.

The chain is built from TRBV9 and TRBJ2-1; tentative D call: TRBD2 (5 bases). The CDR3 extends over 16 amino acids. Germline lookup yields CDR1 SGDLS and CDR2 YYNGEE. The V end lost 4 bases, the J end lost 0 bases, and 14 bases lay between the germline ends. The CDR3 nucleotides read TGTGCCAGCAGCTTTAAGAGCGGTAGCTCCTACAATGAGCAGTTCTTC. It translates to CASSFKSGSSYNEQFF. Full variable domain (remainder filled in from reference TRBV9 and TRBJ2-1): DSGVTQTPKHLITATGQRVTLRCSPRSGDLSVYWYQQSLDQGLQFLIQYYNGEERAKGNILERFSAQQFPDLHSELNLSSLELGDSALYFCASSFKSGSSYNEQFFGPGTRLTVL.

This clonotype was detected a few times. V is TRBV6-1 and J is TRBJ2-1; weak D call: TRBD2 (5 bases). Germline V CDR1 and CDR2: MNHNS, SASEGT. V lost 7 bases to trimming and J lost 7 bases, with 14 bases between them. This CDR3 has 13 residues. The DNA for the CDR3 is TGTGCCAGCAAGGCAGACTCGGGGAATGAGCAGTTCTTC. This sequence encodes CASKADSGNEQFF.

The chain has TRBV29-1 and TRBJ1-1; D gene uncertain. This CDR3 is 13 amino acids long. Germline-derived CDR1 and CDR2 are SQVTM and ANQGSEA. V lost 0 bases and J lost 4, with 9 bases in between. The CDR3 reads CSVEDLGATEAFF. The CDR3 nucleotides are TGCAGCGTTGAAGACTTGGGAGCCACTGAAGCTTTCTTT.